This T cell receptor (beta chain) was documented in a study of beta chain features in type 1 diabetes. Each population that was sorted was more than 98% pure. Worth noting for this clone: The target antigen is unknown.

Germline V gives CDR1 MRHNA, CDR2 SNTAGT. The V end was cut by 2 bases, the J end by 9 bases, with 11 bases between. The CDR3 is 13 amino acids. Study-wide findings and caveats: Patients' naive, central memory and regulatory TCRB repertoires appeared more alike than those of healthy donors.

Sequenced material consisted of expressed TCRB transcripts (all of the isolated RNA was reverse transcribed). Data came from immunoSEQ multiplex PCR; TCRdb stores just in-frame clones and leaves some out. The table includes tens of thousands of clones, around a third detected once. The genes are TRBV6-4 and TRBJ2-1; D call uncertain. The sequenced sample consisted of stem cell memory CD4+ T cells from blood. The receptor's source is a woman aged 18-29 years in good health. DNA for the CDR3: TGTGCCAGCAGTGACGGAGTAGCACGTGAGCAGTTCTTC. Residues: CASSDGVAREQFF.